This is a list of T cell receptor beta chains from one sample in a study of response to subunit inactivated influenza vaccine. MiXCR, applied by TCRdb to the RT-PCR reads, yields one record per CDR3 protein. The repertoire holds more than 600,000 distinct CDR3 sequences, with about 18% as singletons. This specimen consisted of PBMCs from blood, obtained around 5 days after vaccination. The receptors come from a man aged 45-65 years who received an inactivated influenza vaccine. Both conserved end residues are part of each CDR3. A D gene is named only where the DNA matches it firmly. A row's size may be missing; if present it is once, few, many or a size class.

CSARPATSGSRTGELFF,TGCAGTGCTAGGCCGGCGACTAGCGGGAGCCGAACCGGGGAGCTGTTTTTT,TRBV20-1,few,TRBD2,17,TRBJ2-2
CASSQAGHSNYYGYTF,TGTGCCAGCTCACAAGCCGGACACTCCAACTACTATGGCTACACCTTC,TRBV6-1,NA,NA,16,TRBJ1-2
CSARGFGGLDSYNEQFF,TGCAGTGCTAGAGGTTTTGGGGGACTAGACTCCTACAATGAGCAGTTCTTC,TRBV20-1,NA,TRBD2,17,TRBJ2-1
CASSQAANTGELFF,TGCGCCAGCAGCCAAGCGGCGAACACCGGGGAGCTGTTTTTT,TRBV4-3,few,NA,14,TRBJ2-2
CASSSGTADTLHF,TGTGCCAGCAGCTCCGGGACCGCGGACACCCTCCACTTT,TRBV7-9,NA,NA,13,TRBJ1-6
CASSPSGFQETQYF,TGCGCCAGCAGCCCCTCTGGGTTTCAAGAGACCCAGTACTTC,TRBV4-3,few,NA,14,TRBJ2-5
CSVDDRGADTQYF,TGCAGCGTGGACGACAGGGGCGCAGATACGCAGTATTTT,TRBV29-1,many,TRBD1,13,TRBJ2-3
CASSLDGTLFYNEQFF,TGTGCCAGCAGTTTAGACGGGACACTCTTCTACAATGAGCAGTTCTTC,TRBV12-3/TRBV12-4,NA,NA,16,TRBJ2-1
CSAQVSGELFF,TGCAGCGCCCAAGTGTCCGGGGAGCTGTTTTTT,TRBV29-1,few,NA,11,TRBJ2-2
CASSPRQGRNTEAFF,TGTGCCAGCAGCCCCAGACAGGGCCGGAACACTGAAGCTTTCTTT,TRBV7-9,few,TRBD1,15,TRBJ1-1
CASSSSPPQDTQYF,TGTGCCAGCAGCTCCTCACCCCCGCAAGATACGCAGTATTTT,TRBV7-8,many,NA,14,TRBJ2-3
CASSFSSNTGELFF,TGTGCCAGCAGTTTTTCGTCGAACACCGGGGAGCTGTTTTTT,TRBV12-3/TRBV12-4,NA,NA,14,TRBJ2-2
CASSLVTGDDGYTF,TGTGCCAGCAGCTTAGTCACCGGGGATGATGGCTACACCTTC,TRBV7-9,few,NA,14,TRBJ1-2
CASSLGTSGGVQYF,TGTGCCAGCAGCCTTGGGACTAGCGGCGGGGTGCAGTATTTT,TRBV4-2,once,TRBD2,14,TRBJ2-3
CASSKFIGSGGATDTQYF,TGTGCCAGCAGCAAGTTCATCGGGAGCGGGGGGGCCACAGATACGCAGTATTTT,TRBV21-1,few,NA,18,TRBJ2-3
CASSPGWATGNTIYF,TGTGCCAGCAGCCCGGGATGGGCTACTGGAAACACCATATATTTT,TRBV11-2,NA,NA,15,TRBJ1-3
CASRTFGGGNNEQFF,TGCGCCAGCAGGACTTTCGGCGGGGGGAACAATGAGCAGTTCTTC,TRBV5-1,NA,TRBD2,15,TRBJ2-1
CASSFGGGRTDTQYF,TGTGCCAGCAGTTTCGGCGGGGGTAGAACAGATACGCAGTATTTT,TRBV28,few,TRBD2,15,TRBJ2-3
CSIWTAPYGYTF,TGCAGTATATGGACAGCGCCTTATGGCTACACCTTC,TRBV20-1,NA,NA,12,TRBJ1-2
CATSEGVAKNIQYF,TGTGCCACCAGTGAAGGGGTAGCCAAAAACATTCAGTACTTC,TRBV24-1,NA,NA,14,TRBJ2-4
CASSLVTDTEAFF,TGCGCCAGCAGCTTGGTGACAGACACTGAAGCTTTCTTT,TRBV5-1,many,NA,13,TRBJ1-1
CASSLVREEKLFF,TGTGCCAGCAGCTTGGTTCGGGAAGAAAAACTGTTTTTT,TRBV7-8,few,NA,13,TRBJ1-4
CASKGTVRSGANVLTF,TGTGCCAGCAAGGGGACAGTTCGCTCTGGGGCCAACGTCCTGACTTTC,TRBV27,NA,TRBD1,16,TRBJ2-6
CASSLTVTSGTDTQYF,TGCGCCAGCAGCTTAACAGTGACTAGCGGCACAGATACGCAGTATTTT,TRBV5-1,few,TRBD2,16,TRBJ2-3
CASSFSSDSFKNIQYF,TGTGCCAGCAGTTTCTCCTCGGACAGCTTTAAAAACATTCAGTACTTC,TRBV27,few,NA,16,TRBJ2-4
CASSQDRQGYNSPLHF,TGTGCCAGCAGCCAAGATCGACAGGGATATAATTCACCCCTCCACTTT,TRBV4-2,few,TRBD1,16,TRBJ1-6
CASSVGSPGRTEAFF,TGTGCCAGCAGCGTAGGTAGCCCGGGGAGGACTGAAGCTTTCTTT,TRBV9,few,NA,15,TRBJ1-1
CSAHSKKGSGAKNIQYF,TGCAGTGCCCACTCTAAGAAGGGATCGGGAGCCAAAAACATTCAGTACTTC,TRBV20-1,few,NA,17,TRBJ2-4
CASSLIQGRGSPLHF,TGTGCCAGCAGCTTAATACAGGGCAGAGGTTCACCCCTCCACTTT,TRBV7-9,few,NA,15,TRBJ1-6
CSARDPTGGSEQYF,TGCAGTGCTAGAGACCCTACTGGGGGCTCCGAGCAGTACTTC,TRBV20-1,few,NA,14,TRBJ2-7
CASSLLVRGADTQYF,TGTGCCAGCAGCTTATTGGTCCGGGGCGCAGATACGCAGTATTTT,TRBV11-2,NA,NA,15,TRBJ2-3
CASSYTSWSEAFF,TGTGCCAGCAGCTACACTTCTTGGTCTGAAGCTTTCTTT,TRBV6-5,NA,NA,13,TRBJ1-1
CASSLRPGTGDTDTQYF,TGTGCCAGCAGTTTAAGGCCAGGGACAGGGGACACAGATACGCAGTATTTT,TRBV27,NA,TRBD1,17,TRBJ2-3
CASSLPGTSTDTQYF,TGTGCCAGCAGCCTCCCAGGTACTAGCACAGATACGCAGTATTTT,TRBV28,few,NA,15,TRBJ2-3
CVHLLTIVRAERGPYNEQFF,TGTGTCCACCTGCTCACCATAGTGAGGGCGGAGCGGGGCCCCTACAATGAGCAGTTCTTC,TRBV18,NA,TRBD2,20,TRBJ2-1
CASSVLQGSYNEQFF,TGTGCCAGCAGCGTACTACAGGGCTCCTACAATGAGCAGTTCTTC,TRBV9,NA,NA,15,TRBJ2-1
CASSSNTPTDGRGANVLTF,TGTGCCAGCAGCTCCAATACTCCAACGGACGGCCGGGGGGCCAACGTCCTGACTTTC,TRBV27,few,NA,19,TRBJ2-6
CASSLGFQNTGELFF,TGTGCCAGCAGCTTAGGGTTTCAGAACACCGGGGAGCTGTTTTTT,TRBV7-6,many,NA,15,TRBJ2-2
CASSLEGSITDTQYF,TGTGCCAGCAGTTTAGAGGGCAGCATCACAGATACGCAGTATTTT,TRBV12-3/TRBV12-4,many,NA,15,TRBJ2-3
CASSFRRTGEGNTQYF,TGTGCCAGCAGCTTTCGACGGACAGGGGAAGGCAATACGCAGTATTTT,TRBV7-9,NA,TRBD1,16,TRBJ2-3
CASGLDSNEQFF,TGTGCTAGTGGACTGGACTCAAATGAGCAGTTCTTC,TRBV12-5,once,NA,12,TRBJ2-1
CASSPGTGGVEQFF,TGCGCCAGCAGCCCCGGGACAGGGGGTGTGGAGCAGTTCTTC,TRBV5-1,many,TRBD1,14,TRBJ2-1
CASSQDKLSSTQYF,TGTGCCAGCAGCCAAGACAAACTATCCAGTACGCAGTATTTT,TRBV11-1,few,NA,14,TRBJ2-3
CASSPLTRGYEQFF,TGTGCCAGCAGCCCGCTGACTAGAGGGTACGAGCAGTTCTTC,TRBV9,NA,NA,14,TRBJ2-1
CSAGGQSNEQFF,TGCAGTGCTGGGGGCCAATCCAATGAGCAGTTCTTC,TRBV20-1,many,NA,12,TRBJ2-1
CASSLWGSGSYEQYF,TGTGCCAGCAGTTTATGGGGATCTGGGTCTTACGAGCAGTACTTC,TRBV28,few,NA,15,TRBJ2-7
CASRSHVGAGTEAFF,TGTGCCAGCAGGTCCCACGTGGGGGCGGGCACTGAAGCTTTCTTT,TRBV12-3/TRBV12-4,NA,NA,15,TRBJ1-1
CASSLEGVRSYNEQFF,TGCGCCAGCAGCTTGGAAGGGGTCCGCTCCTACAATGAGCAGTTCTTC,TRBV5-1,NA,NA,16,TRBJ2-1
CASSPGGLNEQFF,TGTGCCAGCAGCCCCGGGGGCCTCAATGAGCAGTTCTTC,TRBV12-3/TRBV12-4,many,NA,13,TRBJ2-1
CASSPRTSGGTYEQYF,TGTGCCAGCTCACCCCGGACTAGCGGGGGAACCTACGAGCAGTACTTC,TRBV18,few,TRBD2,16,TRBJ2-7
CASKTRDRGRLAGKNSYNEQFF,TGTGCCAGCAAAACCCGGGACAGGGGGCGGCTAGCGGGGAAAAACTCCTACAATGAGCAGTTCTTC,TRBV5-2,few,NA,22,TRBJ2-1
CSATGTQFGELFF,TGCAGTGCAACCGGGACTCAGTTTGGGGAGCTGTTTTTT,TRBV20-1,few,NA,13,TRBJ2-2
CASSFQAYEQYF,TGTGCCAGCAGTTTTCAGGCCTACGAGCAGTACTTC,TRBV28,many,NA,12,TRBJ2-7